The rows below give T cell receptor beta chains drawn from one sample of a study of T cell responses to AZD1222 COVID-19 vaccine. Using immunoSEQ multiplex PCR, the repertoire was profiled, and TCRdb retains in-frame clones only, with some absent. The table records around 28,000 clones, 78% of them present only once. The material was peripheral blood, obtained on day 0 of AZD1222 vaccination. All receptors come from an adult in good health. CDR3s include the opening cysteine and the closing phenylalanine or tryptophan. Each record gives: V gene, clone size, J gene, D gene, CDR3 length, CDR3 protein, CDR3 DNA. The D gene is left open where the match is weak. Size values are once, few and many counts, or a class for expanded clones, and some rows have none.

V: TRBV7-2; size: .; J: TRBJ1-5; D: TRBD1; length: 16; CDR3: CASSSYGQGRNQPQHF; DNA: TGTGCCAGCAGCTCGTACGGACAGGGACGCAATCAGCCCCAGCATTTT
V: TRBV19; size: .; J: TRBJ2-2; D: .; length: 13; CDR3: CASSMGGLGELFF; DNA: TGTGCCAGTAGTATGGGGGGGCTCGGGGAGCTGTTTTTT
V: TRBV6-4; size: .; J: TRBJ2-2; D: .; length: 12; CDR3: CASEGDTGELFF; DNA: TGTGCCAGCGAGGGTGACACCGGGGAGCTGTTTTTT
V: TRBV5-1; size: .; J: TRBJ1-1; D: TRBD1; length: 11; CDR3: CASSSGTGAFF; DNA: TGCGCCAGCAGCTCCGGGACAGGGGCTTTCTTT
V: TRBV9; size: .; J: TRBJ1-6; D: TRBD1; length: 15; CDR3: CASSASGQAVSPLHF; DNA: TGTGCCAGCAGTGCCTCGGGACAGGCGGTTTCACCCCTCCACTTT
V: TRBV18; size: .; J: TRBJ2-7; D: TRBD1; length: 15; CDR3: CASSPGTALLDEQYF; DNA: TGTGCCAGCTCACCGGGGACAGCGCTGCTTGACGAGCAGTACTTC
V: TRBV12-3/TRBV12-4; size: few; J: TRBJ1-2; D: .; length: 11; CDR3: CASSLDRGYTF; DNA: TGTGCCAGCAGTCTAGACAGAGGCTACACCTTC
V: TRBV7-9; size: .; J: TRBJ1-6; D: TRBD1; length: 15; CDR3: CASSPRQGMDSPLHF; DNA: TGTGCCAGCAGCCCTCGACAGGGAATGGATTCACCCCTCCACTTT
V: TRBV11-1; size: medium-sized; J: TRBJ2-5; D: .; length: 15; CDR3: CASSPGQGDQETQYF; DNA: TGTGCCAGCAGCCCAGGGCAGGGTGACCAAGAGACCCAGTACTTC
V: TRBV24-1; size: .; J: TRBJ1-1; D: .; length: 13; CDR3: CATSDFKFTEAFF; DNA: TGTGCCACCAGTGATTTCAAGTTTACTGAAGCTTTCTTT
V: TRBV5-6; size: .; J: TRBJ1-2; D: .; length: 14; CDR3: CASSPRRQSFGYTF; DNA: TGTGCCAGCAGCCCGCGGAGACAGTCTTTTGGCTACACCTTC
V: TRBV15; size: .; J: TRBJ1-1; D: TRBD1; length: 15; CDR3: CATSSALGQGIYAFF; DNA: TGTGCCACCAGCAGTGCCCTGGGACAGGGAATTTACGCTTTCTTT
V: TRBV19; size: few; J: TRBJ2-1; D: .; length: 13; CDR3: CASSMTYSAGLFF; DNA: TGTGCCAGTAGTATGACGTATTCGGCAGGGCTGTTCTTC
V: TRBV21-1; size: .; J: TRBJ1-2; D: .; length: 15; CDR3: CASSTRQAANYGYTF; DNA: TGTGCCAGCAGCACCAGGCAGGCGGCTAACTATGGCTACACCTTC
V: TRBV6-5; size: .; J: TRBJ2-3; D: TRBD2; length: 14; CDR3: CASLGRGVTDTQYF; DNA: TGTGCCAGCCTCGGGCGGGGGGTGACAGATACGCAGTATTTT
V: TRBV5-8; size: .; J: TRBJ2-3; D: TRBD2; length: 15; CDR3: CASSFRRGASDTQYF; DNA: TGTGCCAGCAGCTTCCGGCGGGGGGCTTCAGATACGCAGTATTTT
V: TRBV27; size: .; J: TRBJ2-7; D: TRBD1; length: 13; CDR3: CASSLWTGYEQYF; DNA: TGTGCCAGCAGTTTATGGACAGGCTACGAGCAGTACTTC
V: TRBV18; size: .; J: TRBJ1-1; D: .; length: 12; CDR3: CASSPLQGEAFF; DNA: TGTGCCAGCTCACCATTGCAGGGCGAAGCTTTCTTT
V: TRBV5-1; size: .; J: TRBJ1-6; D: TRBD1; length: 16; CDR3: CASSPGQGVRNSPLHF; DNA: TGCGCCAGCAGCCCTGGACAGGGGGTGAGAAATTCACCCCTCCACTTT
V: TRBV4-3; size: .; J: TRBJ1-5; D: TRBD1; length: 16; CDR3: CASSQNPTGGGQPQHF; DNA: TGCGCCAGCAGCCAGAACCCCACAGGGGGCGGTCAGCCCCAGCATTTT
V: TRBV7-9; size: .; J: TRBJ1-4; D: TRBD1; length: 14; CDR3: CASSRDRGGEKLFF; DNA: TGTGCCAGCAGCCGGGACAGGGGAGGTGAAAAACTGTTTTTT
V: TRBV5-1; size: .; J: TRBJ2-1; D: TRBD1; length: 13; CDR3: CASSYLQGNEQFF; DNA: TGCGCCAGCAGCTACCTACAGGGGAATGAGCAGTTCTTC
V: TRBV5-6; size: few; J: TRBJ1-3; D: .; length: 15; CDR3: CASSSRRFSGNTIYF; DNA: TGTGCCAGCAGCTCCCGACGGTTCTCTGGAAACACCATATATTTT
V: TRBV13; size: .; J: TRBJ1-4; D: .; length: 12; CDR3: CASKTGAEKLFF; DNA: TGTGCCAGCAAAACGGGGGCTGAAAAACTGTTTTTT
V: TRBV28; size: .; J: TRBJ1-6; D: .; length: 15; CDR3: CASGRGASYNSPLHF; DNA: TGTGCCAGCGGGAGGGGGGCCTCCTATAATTCACCCCTCCACTTT
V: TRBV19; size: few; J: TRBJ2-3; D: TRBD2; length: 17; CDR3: CASSIDGRLAGEDTQYF; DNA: TGTGCCAGTAGTATAGATGGGAGACTAGCGGGGGAAGATACGCAGTATTTT
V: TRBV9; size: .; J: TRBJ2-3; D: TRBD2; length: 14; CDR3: CASSSSGSGDTQYF; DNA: TGTGCCAGCAGCTCTAGCGGGAGCGGAGATACGCAGTATTTT
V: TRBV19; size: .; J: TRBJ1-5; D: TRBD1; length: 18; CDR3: CASSIGPGTGGAGQPQHF; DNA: TGTGCCAGTAGTATTGGACCCGGGACAGGGGGCGCCGGTCAGCCCCAGCATTTT
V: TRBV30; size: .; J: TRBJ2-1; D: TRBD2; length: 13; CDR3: CAWAGTSGSLQFF; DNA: TGTGCCTGGGCCGGGACTAGCGGGAGCCTGCAGTTCTTC
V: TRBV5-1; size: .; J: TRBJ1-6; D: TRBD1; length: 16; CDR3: CASSSQGAANNSPLHF; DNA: TGCGCCAGCAGCTCCCAGGGGGCGGCCAATAATTCACCCCTCCACTTT
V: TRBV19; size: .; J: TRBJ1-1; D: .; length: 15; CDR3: CASSIGRFSGTEAFF; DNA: TGTGCCAGTAGTATCGGGCGCTTCTCGGGCACTGAAGCTTTCTTT
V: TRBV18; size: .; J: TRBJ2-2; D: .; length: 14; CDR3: CASSRGEQTGELFF; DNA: TGTGCCAGCTCACGGGGGGAACAGACCGGGGAGCTGTTTTTT
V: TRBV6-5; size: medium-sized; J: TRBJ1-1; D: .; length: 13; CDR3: CASSSLGNTEAFF; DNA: TGTGCCAGCAGTTCCTTGGGGAACACTGAAGCTTTCTTT
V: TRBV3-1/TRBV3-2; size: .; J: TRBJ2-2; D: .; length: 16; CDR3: CASSHGARPNTGELFF; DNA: TGTGCCAGCAGCCACGGGGCCAGACCGAACACCGGGGAGCTGTTTTTT
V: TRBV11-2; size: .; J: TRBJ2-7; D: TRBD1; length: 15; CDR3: CASSFTGGSSYEQYF; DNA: TGTGCCAGCAGCTTTACAGGGGGAAGCTCCTACGAGCAGTACTTC
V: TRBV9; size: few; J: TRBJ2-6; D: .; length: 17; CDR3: CASSPRGGGSGANVLTF; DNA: TGTGCCAGCAGCCCCAGGGGGGGCGGATCTGGGGCCAACGTCCTGACTTTC
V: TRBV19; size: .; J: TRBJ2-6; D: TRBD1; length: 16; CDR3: CASSLQGISGANVLTF; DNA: TGTGCCAGTAGTCTACAGGGGATTTCTGGGGCCAACGTCCTGACTTTC
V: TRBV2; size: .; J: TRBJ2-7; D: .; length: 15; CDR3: CASNPGGTRSYEQYF; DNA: TGTGCCAGCAACCCTGGGGGAACCCGCTCCTACGAGCAGTACTTC
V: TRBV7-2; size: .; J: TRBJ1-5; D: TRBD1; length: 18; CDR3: CASSRQGGPIYSNQPQHF; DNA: TGTGCCAGCAGTAGGCAGGGGGGTCCTATATATAGCAATCAGCCCCAGCATTTT
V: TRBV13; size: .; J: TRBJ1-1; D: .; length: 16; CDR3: CASSNPWRTLNTEAFF; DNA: TGTGCCAGCAGTAACCCCTGGAGGACGTTGAACACTGAAGCTTTCTTT
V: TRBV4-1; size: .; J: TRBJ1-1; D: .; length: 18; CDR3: CASSQDTGLRSFLSEAFF; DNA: TGCGCCAGCAGCCAAGATACAGGGTTGAGGTCATTCCTTTCTGAAGCTTTCTTT
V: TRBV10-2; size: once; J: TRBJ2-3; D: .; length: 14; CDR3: CASSEHGPTDTQYF; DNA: TGCGCCAGCAGTGAGCACGGCCCCACAGATACGCAGTATTTT
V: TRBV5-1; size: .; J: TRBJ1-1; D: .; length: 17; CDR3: CASSLNPRAGRVTEAFF; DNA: TGCGCCAGCAGCTTGAACCCCCGAGCCGGCAGGGTCACTGAAGCTTTCTTT
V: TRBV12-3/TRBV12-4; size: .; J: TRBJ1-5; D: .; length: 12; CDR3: CASSLDYQPQHF; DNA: TGTGCCAGCAGTTTGGATTATCAGCCCCAGCATTTT
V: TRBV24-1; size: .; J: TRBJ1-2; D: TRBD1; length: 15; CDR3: CATSENSGGGYGYTF; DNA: TGTGCCACCAGTGAGAACTCAGGGGGCGGCTATGGCTACACCTTC
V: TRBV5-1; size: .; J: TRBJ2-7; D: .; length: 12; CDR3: CASRPDSYEQYF; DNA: TGCGCCAGCAGGCCGGACAGTTACGAGCAGTACTTC
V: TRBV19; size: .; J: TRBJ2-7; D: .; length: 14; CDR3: CASSTLDSFYEQYF; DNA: TGTGCCAGTAGTACTTTGGACAGTTTCTACGAGCAGTACTTC
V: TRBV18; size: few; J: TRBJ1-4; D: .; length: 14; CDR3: CASSRGATNEKLFF; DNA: TGTGCCAGCTCAAGGGGGGCAACTAATGAAAAACTGTTTTTT
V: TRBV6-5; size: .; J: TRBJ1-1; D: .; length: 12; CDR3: CASRAGWTEAFF; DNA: TGTGCCAGCCGGGCAGGGTGGACTGAAGCTTTCTTT
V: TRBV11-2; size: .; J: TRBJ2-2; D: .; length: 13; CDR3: CASSFAGTGELFF; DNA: TGTGCCAGCAGCTTCGCTGGGACCGGGGAGCTGTTTTTT
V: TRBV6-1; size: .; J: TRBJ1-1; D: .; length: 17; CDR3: CASSEAITGILYTEAFF; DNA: TGTGCCAGCAGTGAGGCGATAACAGGGATTTTGTACACTGAAGCTTTCTTT
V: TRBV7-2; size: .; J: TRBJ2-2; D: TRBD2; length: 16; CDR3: CASSSVGGRNTGELFF; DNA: TGTGCCAGCAGCTCCGTCGGGGGGAGGAACACCGGGGAGCTGTTTTTT
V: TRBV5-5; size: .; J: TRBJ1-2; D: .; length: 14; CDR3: CASSLGVGSYGYTF; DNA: TGTGCCAGCAGCTTGGGAGTGGGAAGCTACGGCTACACCTTC